At least ten counts were recorded for the clone carrying this T cell receptor beta chain. Its target is unknown. This record comes from a study of T cells after yellow fever vaccination. Study-wide findings and caveats: The appearance of a small share of clonotypes in both CD4 and CD8 compartments was observed. A weaker but faster secondary response was observed, peaking on day 5 versus 15. Once the booster was given, most primary-vaccination clones reappeared, at around 95% for CD4 and more than 85% for CD8.

V gave up 1 base and J gave up 4 bases, with 10 bases separating them. There are 14 residues in the CDR3. The authors made TCR cDNA by 5'RACE template switching, adding a universal primer site and UMIs. Each CDR3 protein is one row after TCRdb ran MiXCR on the 5' RACE reads. This sample has 360,000 or so distinct CDR3 sequences, with approximately 10% found just once. The input for sequencing was PBMCs, taken on the day of the first yellow fever vaccination. The clonotype comes from a young man who received the YFV17D yellow fever vaccine. This chain connects TRBV12-3 or TRBV12-4 to TRBJ1-2; D is undetermined. CDR3 coding DNA: TGTGCCAGCAGTTTAGAGTACGGCGTCTATGGCTACACCTTC. It codes for CASSLEYGVYGYTF.